The entry below gives a single T cell receptor (beta chain) sequence along with its context. Under the authors' procedure: Nucleated cell number was recorded as an estimate derived from reference gene primer amplification. Sequencing used immunoSEQ multiplex PCR; TCRdb keeps in-frame clones, though not all of them. The DNA gave D and trimming, while V, J and clone size come from that table. The table has approximately 310,000 clones, approximately 83% seen once. Participant age was about 18 to 100 years, and participants resided in roughly 25 US areas. Grouping used clinical history reported by participants in a survey and questionnaire. This entry belongs to a study of blood T cell repertoires in COVID-19. CDR1 is MGHRA and CDR2 is YSYEKL in the germline V gene. V was pared by 0 bases and J by 3 bases, with 5 bases between. The CDR3 extends over 13 amino acids.

The sample consisted of PBMCs or T cells enriched from blood (not recorded which). The source is a young man who had recovered from COVID-19. This chain connects TRBV4-1 to TRBJ2-5; D not certain. CDR3 coding DNA: TGCGCCAGCAGCCAAGATTCTGAAGAGACCCAGTACTTC. This gives the protein CASSQDSEETQYF.